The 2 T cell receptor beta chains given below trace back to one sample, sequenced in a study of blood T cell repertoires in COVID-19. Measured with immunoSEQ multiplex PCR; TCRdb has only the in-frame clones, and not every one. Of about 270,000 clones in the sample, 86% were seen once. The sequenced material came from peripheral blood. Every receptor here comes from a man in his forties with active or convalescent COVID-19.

The CDR3 DNA reads as TGTGCCAGCAGCCAAGGGCCTGAGGGCACCGGGGAGCTGTTTTTT. It specifies CASSQGPEGTGELFF. This sequence joins TRBV3-1 (or the pseudogene TRBV3-2) and TRBJ2-2, with D tentatively TRBD2 (5 bases). CDR3 length: 15 amino acids. Germline V gene sequence: CDR1 LGHDT, CDR2 YNNKEL (reference sequence). V was clipped by 1 base and J by 4 bases, with 10 bases between them.

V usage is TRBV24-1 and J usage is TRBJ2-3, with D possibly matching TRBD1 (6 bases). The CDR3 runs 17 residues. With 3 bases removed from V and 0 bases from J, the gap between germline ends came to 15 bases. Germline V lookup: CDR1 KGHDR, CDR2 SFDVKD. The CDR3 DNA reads TGTGCCACCAGTGATGGAGGCGGACAGATTAGCACAGATACGCAGTATTTT. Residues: CATSDGGGQISTDTQYF.